Presented here are 5 T cell receptor beta chains from one specimen sequenced in a study of T-cell reconstitution after alpha-beta-depleted transplantation in children. For TCRbeta, the library was prepared with unique molecular identifiers. In TCRdb, the PCR reads were re-called with MiXCR into one record per CDR3 protein. The data hold about 7,700 distinct CDR3 sequences, with about 13% observed a single time. The source was PBMCs, mostly from graft donor cells, collected 60 days after TCRalphabeta/CD19-depleted stem cell transplant. Source of these receptors: a patient aged 2 to 9 who had a stem cell transplant for inherited bone marrow failure, so the T cells may come from the graft donor.

This clonotype has a count of ten or more. J is TRBJ2-7 and V is TRBV6-2 or TRBV6-3; D gene ambiguous. The V gene lost 6 bases and the J gene lost 1 base, with 7 bases spanning the gap. CDR1 is MNHEY, CDR2 SVGEGT, per germline. The CDR3 totals 12 residues. CDR3 DNA: TGTGCCAGCAGACTCGAGTCCTACGAGCAGTACTTC. It codes for CASRLESYEQYF.

This clonotype was found many times. The V and J genes are TRBV20-1 and TRBJ2-7; D is undetermined. The CDR3 has 14 amino acids. The germline V gene encodes CDR1 DFQATT and CDR2 SNEGSKA (reference sequence). Trimming removed 1 base from V and 0 bases from J, with 10 bases in between. The CDR3 loop is CSARVVGFSYEQYF. The CDR3 DNA sequence: TGCAGTGCTAGAGTAGTAGGGTTCTCCTACGAGCAGTACTTC.

By its share, this clonotype is medium-sized. The rearrangement uses TRBV15 and TRBJ2-7; 7 positions match TRBD2. The J segment lost 2 bases and the V segment lost 1 base, leaving 8 bases of the junction unmatched. In germline, CDR1 is LNHNV, CDR2 YYDKDF (reference sequence). This CDR3 comprises 16 residues. The CDR3 nucleotides are TGTGCCACCAGCAGAGGGCCTAGCGGAGCCACCTACGAGCAGTACTTC. It translates to CATSRGPSGATYEQYF. Full variable domain (remainder filled in from reference TRBV15 and TRBJ2-7): DAMVIQNPRYQVTQFGKPVTLSCSQTLNHNVMYWYQQKSSQAPKLLFHYYDKDFNNEADTPDNFQSRRPNTSFCFLDIRSPGLGDTAMYLCATSRGPSGATYEQYFGPGTRLTVT.

This clonotype appeared many times. The chain recombines TRBV11-2 with TRBJ2-3; D may be TRBD2 (6 bases). The CDR3 is made up of 15 amino acids. V shed 2 bases and J shed 6 bases, with 15 bases lying between them. Germline CDR1 is SGHAT and CDR2 is FQNNGV. The CDR3, as DNA: TGTGCCAGCAGCTTATTTGGGCGGGACTCTGATACGCAGTATTTT. Protein product: CASSLFGRDSDTQYF. Supplemented by reference TRBV11-2 and TRBJ2-3, the full variable domain reads EAGVAQSPRYKIIEKRQSVAFWCNPISGHATLYWYQQILGQGPKLLIQFQNNGVVDDSQLPKDRFSAERLKGVDSTLKIQPAKLEDSAVYLCASSLFGRDSDTQYFGPGTRLTVL.

This clonotype was seen at least ten times. The chain combines TRBV3-1 with TRBJ2-1, with 15 bases fitting TRBD2. The junction had 4 bases not matched to a gene; V was cut back by 0 bases and J by 7 bases. CDR1 and CDR2 from the germline V gene are LGHDT and YNNKEL (reference sequence). The CDR3 runs to 17 residues. CDR3: CASSQDGGTSGRNEQFF. CDR3 DNA sequence: TGTGCCAGCAGCCAAGATGGCGGGACTAGCGGGAGGAATGAGCAGTTCTTC.